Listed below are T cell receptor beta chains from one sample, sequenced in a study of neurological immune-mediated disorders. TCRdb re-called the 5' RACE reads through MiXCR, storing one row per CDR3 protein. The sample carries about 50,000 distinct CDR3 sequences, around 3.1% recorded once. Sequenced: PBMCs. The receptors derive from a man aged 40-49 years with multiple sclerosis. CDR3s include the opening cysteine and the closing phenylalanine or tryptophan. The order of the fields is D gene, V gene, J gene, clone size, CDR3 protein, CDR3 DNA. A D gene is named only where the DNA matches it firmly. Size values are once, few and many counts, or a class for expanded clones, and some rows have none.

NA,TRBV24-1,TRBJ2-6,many,CATSDTDSAGANVLTF,TGTGCCACCAGCGATACGGACAGCGCTGGGGCCAACGTCCTGACTTTC
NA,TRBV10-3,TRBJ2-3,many,CAISEGARTDTQYF,TGTGCCATCAGTGAGGGGGCGCGGACAGATACGCAGTATTTT
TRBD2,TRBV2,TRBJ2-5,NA,CASSEFGGGAGETQYF,TGTGCCAGCAGTGAATTCGGCGGGGGGGCGGGAGAGACCCAGTACTTC
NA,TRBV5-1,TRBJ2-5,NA,CASSLERGETQYF,TGCGCCAGCAGCCTTGAAAGGGGCGAGACCCAGTACTTC
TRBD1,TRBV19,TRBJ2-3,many,CAIVDRSTDTQYF,TGTGCCATTGTGGACAGGAGCACAGATACGCAGTATTTT
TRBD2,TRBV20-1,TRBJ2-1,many,CTTASGGGGEQFF,TGCACCACGGCTAGCGGGGGGGGAGGGGAGCAGTTCTTC
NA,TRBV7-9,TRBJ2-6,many,CASSPGAGANVLTF,TGTGCCAGCAGCCCAGGGGCTGGGGCCAACGTCCTGACTTTC
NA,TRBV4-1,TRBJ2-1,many,CASSQTEYNEQFF,TGCGCCAGCAGCCAGACAGAGTACAATGAGCAGTTCTTC
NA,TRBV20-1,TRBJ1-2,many,CSAGQASNSYTF,TGCAGTGCGGGCCAAGCTTCGAATAGCTACACCTTC
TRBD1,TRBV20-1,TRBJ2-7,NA,CSARGTGGYEQYF,TGCAGTGCTAGAGGGACAGGGGGCTACGAGCAGTACTTC
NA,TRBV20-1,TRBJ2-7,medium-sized,CSASRASEVYEQYF,TGCAGTGCTAGTAGGGCTAGCGAAGTCTACGAGCAGTACTTC
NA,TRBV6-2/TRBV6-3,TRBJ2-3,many,CASSYSQVGDTQYF,TGTGCCAGCAGTTATTCACAGGTCGGAGATACGCAGTATTTT
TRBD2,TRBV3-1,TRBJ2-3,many,CASSRRTSGTDTQYF,TGTGCCAGCAGCCGACGGACTAGCGGCACAGATACGCAGTATTTT
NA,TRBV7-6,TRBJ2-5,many,CASSRPRSATTQETQYF,TGTGCCAGCAGCCGACCCCGTTCCGCGACTACACAAGAGACCCAGTACTTC
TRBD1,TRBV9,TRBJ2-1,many,CASGQGAGEQFF,TGTGCCAGCGGACAGGGGGCGGGTGAGCAGTTCTTC
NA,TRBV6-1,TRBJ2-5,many,CASISTAYQETQYF,TGTGCCAGCATCTCGACAGCGTACCAAGAGACCCAGTACTTC
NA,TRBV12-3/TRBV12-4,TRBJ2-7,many,CASSFKGPYEQYF,TGTGCCAGCAGTTTTAAGGGGCCCTACGAGCAGTACTTC
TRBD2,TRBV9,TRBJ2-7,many,CASSPRTSGGYSSYEQYF,TGTGCCAGCAGCCCCCGGACTAGCGGGGGGTATAGCTCCTACGAGCAGTACTTC
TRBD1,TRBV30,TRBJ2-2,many,CAWSSGTGGTGELFF,TGTGCCTGGAGTTCCGGGACAGGGGGCACCGGGGAGCTGTTTTTT
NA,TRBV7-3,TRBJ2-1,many,CASSPFGSYNEQFF,TGTGCCAGCAGCCCCTTCGGCTCCTACAATGAGCAGTTCTTC
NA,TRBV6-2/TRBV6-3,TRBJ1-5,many,CASSYGSSNQPQHF,TGTGCCAGCAGTTACGGCAGTAGCAATCAGCCCCAGCATTTT
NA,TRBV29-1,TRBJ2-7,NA,CSVGQGLYEQYF,TGCAGCGTTGGGCAGGGACTCTACGAGCAGTACTTC
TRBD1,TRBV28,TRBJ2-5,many,CASTRGTGEYSETQYF,TGTGCCAGCACCAGGGGGACAGGGGAGTATTCGGAGACCCAGTACTTC
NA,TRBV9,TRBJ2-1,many,CASSVGPDTYNEQFF,TGTGCCAGCAGCGTAGGGCCGGATACCTACAATGAGCAGTTCTTC
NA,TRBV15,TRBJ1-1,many,CATSTGQNTEAFF,TGTGCCACCAGCACTGGACAGAACACTGAAGCTTTCTTT
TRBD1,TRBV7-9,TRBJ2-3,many,CASSFFSNRGADTQYF,TGTGCCAGCAGCTTCTTTTCAAACAGGGGCGCAGATACGCAGTATTTT
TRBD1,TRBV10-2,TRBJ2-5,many,CASSEPGTGLTQYF,TGCGCCAGCAGTGAGCCTGGGACAGGGTTAACCCAGTACTTC
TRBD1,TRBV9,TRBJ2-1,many,CASSATGGYNEQFF,TGTGCCAGCAGCGCGACAGGGGGCTACAATGAGCAGTTCTTC
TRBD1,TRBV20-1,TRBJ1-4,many,CSAAGGAANEKLFF,TGCAGTGCAGCAGGGGGCGCGGCTAATGAAAAACTGTTTTTT
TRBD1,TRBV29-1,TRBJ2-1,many,CSVDSAGGVYNEQFF,TGCAGCGTTGACAGCGCAGGGGGCGTCTACAATGAGCAGTTCTTC
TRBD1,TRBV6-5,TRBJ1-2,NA,CASGPPGTESRTQYYGYTF,TGTGCCAGCGGTCCTCCCGGGACAGAGTCCCGTACCCAATACTATGGCTACACCTTC
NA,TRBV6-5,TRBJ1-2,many,CASSPRRGAGGYTF,TGTGCCAGCAGTCCCCGGCGGGGGGCTGGAGGCTACACCTTC
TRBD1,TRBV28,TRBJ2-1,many,CASTTGASNEQFF,TGTGCCAGCACCACAGGGGCCAGTAATGAGCAGTTCTTC
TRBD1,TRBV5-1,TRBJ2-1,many,CASSSRQGGTNEQFF,TGCGCCAGCAGCTCCCGCCAAGGGGGCACCAATGAGCAGTTCTTC
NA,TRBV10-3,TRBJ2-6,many,CATRSGRSSGANVLTF,TGTGCCACCCGGTCGGGTAGGAGCTCTGGGGCCAACGTCCTGACTTTC
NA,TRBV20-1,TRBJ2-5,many,CSILARRTQYF,TGCAGTATACTAGCCCGGCGGACCCAGTACTTC
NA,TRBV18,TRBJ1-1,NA,CASSPGADTEAFF,TGTGCCAGCTCACCGGGGGCTGACACTGAAGCTTTCTTT
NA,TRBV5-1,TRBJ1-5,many,CASSLDVGNQPQHF,TGCGCCAGCAGCTTGGATGTGGGGAATCAGCCCCAGCATTTT
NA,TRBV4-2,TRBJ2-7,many,CASSQGQALSPEQYF,TGTGCCAGCAGCCAAGGACAGGCTCTTAGTCCCGAGCAGTACTTC
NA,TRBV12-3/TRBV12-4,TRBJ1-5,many,CASSPDGDSNQPQHF,TGTGCCAGCAGCCCCGACGGAGATAGCAATCAGCCCCAGCATTTT
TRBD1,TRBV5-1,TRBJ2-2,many,CASSKPGTGNTGELFF,TGCGCCAGCAGCAAACCCGGGACAGGTAACACCGGGGAGCTGTTTTTT
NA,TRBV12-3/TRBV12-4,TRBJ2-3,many,CASTSGVFGTDTQYF,TGTGCCAGCACCTCAGGGGTATTTGGCACAGATACGCAGTATTTT
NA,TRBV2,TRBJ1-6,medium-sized,CASSEANKQFSPLHF,TGTGCCAGCAGTGAAGCCAACAAACAGTTTTCACCCCTCCACTTT
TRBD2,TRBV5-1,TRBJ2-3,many,CASSLAFSGAATDTQYF,TGCGCCAGCAGCTTGGCCTTTAGCGGGGCGGCCACAGATACGCAGTATTTT
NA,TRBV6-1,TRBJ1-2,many,CASSERREIYGYTF,TGTGCCAGCAGTGAAAGGCGGGAGATCTATGGCTACACCTTC
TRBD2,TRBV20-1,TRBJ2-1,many,CSARVYSGGSYNEQFF,TGCAGTGCTAGAGTTTATAGCGGGGGTTCCTACAATGAGCAGTTCTTC
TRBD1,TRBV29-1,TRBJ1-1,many,CSVLTGGMNTEAFF,TGCAGCGTCCTGACAGGGGGCATGAACACTGAAGCTTTCTTT
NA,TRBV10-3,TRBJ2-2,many,CAISVGGKVTGELFF,TGTGCCATCAGTGTTGGGGGGAAAGTTACCGGGGAGCTGTTTTTT
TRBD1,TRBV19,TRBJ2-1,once,CASSIRDSAYEQFF,TGTGCCAGTAGTATTCGGGACAGTGCCTACGAGCAGTTCTTC
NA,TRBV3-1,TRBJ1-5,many,CASSQGQTQPQHF,TGTGCCAGCAGCCAAGGACAGACTCAGCCCCAGCATTTT
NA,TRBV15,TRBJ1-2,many,CATSQGTAFYGYTF,TGTGCCACCAGTCAAGGAACCGCGTTCTATGGCTACACCTTC
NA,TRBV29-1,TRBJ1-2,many,CSASDRSYGYTF,TGCAGCGCCTCAGACAGGAGTTATGGCTACACCTTC
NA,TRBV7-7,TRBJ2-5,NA,CASSSGLGRETQYF,TGTGCCAGCAGCTCCGGATTGGGGCGAGAGACCCAGTACTTC
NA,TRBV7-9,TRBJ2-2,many,CASGKGAGVNTGELFF,TGTGCCAGCGGGAAGGGAGCGGGCGTTAACACCGGGGAGCTGTTTTTT
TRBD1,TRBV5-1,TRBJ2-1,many,CASTVSGGLYNEQFF,TGCGCCAGCACCGTATCAGGGGGCTTGTACAATGAGCAGTTCTTC
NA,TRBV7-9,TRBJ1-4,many,CASSLFQDEKLFF,TGTGCCAGCAGCTTATTTCAGGATGAAAAACTGTTTTTT
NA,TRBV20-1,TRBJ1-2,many,CSASGNYGYTF,TGCAGTGCCAGTGGGAACTATGGCTACACCTTC
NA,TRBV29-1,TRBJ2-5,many,CSVAPPRETQYF,TGCAGCGTTGCCCCGCCCCGGGAGACCCAGTACTTC